This T cell receptor (beta chain) was recovered during a study of shared clonotypes between healthy human individuals. Across the study: CD4 naive and memory got three plates each, CD8 naive two, CD8 memory one.

Study findings and constraints: Several donors showed sharing of approximately 5% of naive CD4 clonotypes. Large sequencing depth failed to make sorted-subset sequencing complete, rarefaction showed.

Only CD45RO-negative cells positively selected for CCR7 counted as naive CD8 cells, so terminally differentiated effector memory CD45RA+ cells were excluded. Recent vaccinations or acute infections were absent in the healthy HIV-negative adult donors. Assay used: immunoSEQ multiplex PCR; TCRdb lists only in-frame clones, some missing. The data contain about 2,100,000 clones, about 92% of them singletons. The CDR3 consists of 14 residues. Germline V gives CDR1 SQVTM, CDR2 ANQGSEA. V shed 7 bases, J shed 5 bases, and the junction held 10 bases outside the gene matches. To note about this clone: The antigen is not known.

Sample: naive CD8+ T cells from PBMCs. The source is a man aged 18 to 30 in good health. Some clones in this sample may be carry-over from other donors' samples. V usage is TRBV29-1 and J usage is TRBJ2-1; 8 bases map to TRBD1. The CDR3 DNA is TGCAGCGGCTACAGGACAGGGTGGGACAATGAGCAGTTCTTC. Its translation: CSGYRTGWDNEQFF.